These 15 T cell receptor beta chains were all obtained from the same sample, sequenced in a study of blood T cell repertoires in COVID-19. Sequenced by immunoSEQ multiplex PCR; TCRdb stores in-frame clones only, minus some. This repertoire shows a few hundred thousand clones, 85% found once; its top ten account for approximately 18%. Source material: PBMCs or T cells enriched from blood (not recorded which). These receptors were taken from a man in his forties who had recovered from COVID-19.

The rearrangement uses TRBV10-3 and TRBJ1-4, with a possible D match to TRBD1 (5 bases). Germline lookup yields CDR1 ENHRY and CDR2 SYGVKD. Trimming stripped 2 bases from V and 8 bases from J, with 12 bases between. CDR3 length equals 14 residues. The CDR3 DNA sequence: TGTGCCATCAGTGAGGGGGGGGAATGGGAAAAACTGTTTTTT. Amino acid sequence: CAISEGGEWEKLFF.

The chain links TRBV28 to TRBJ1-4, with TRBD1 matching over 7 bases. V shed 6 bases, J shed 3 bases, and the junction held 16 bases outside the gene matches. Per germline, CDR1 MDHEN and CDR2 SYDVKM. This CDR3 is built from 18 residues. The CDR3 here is CASSSDREKGRSNEKLFF. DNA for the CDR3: TGTGCCAGCAGCAGTGACAGGGAGAAAGGAAGGTCTAATGAAAAACTGTTTTTT. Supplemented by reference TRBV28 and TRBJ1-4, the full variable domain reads DVKVTQSSRYLVKRTGEKVFLECVQDMDHENMFWYRQDPGLGLRLIYFSYDVKMKEKGDIPEGYSVSREKKERFSLILESASTNQTSMYLCASSSDREKGRSNEKLFFGSGTQLSVL.

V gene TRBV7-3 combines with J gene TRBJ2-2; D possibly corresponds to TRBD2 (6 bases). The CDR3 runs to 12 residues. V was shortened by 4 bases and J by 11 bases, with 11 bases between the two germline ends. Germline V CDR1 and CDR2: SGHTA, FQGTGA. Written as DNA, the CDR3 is TGTGCCAGCAGCTCGGGACTTTCTGAGCTGTTTTTT. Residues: CASSSGLSELFF.

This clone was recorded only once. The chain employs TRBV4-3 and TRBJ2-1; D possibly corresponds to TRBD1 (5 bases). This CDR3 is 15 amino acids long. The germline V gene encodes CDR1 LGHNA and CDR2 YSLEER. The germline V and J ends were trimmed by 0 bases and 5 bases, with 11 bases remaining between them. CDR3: CASSQDRERDNEQFF. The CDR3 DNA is TGCGCCAGCAGCCAAGACAGGGAAAGGGACAATGAGCAGTTCTTC.

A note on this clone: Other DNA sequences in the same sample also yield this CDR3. The CDR3 loop reads CASSQTGTGLFYEQYF. The CDR3 DNA reads as TGTGCCAGCAGTCAAACCGGGACAGGGCTTTTCTACGAGCAGTACTTC. This chain uses TRBV28 with TRBJ2-7, with 9 bases aligning to TRBD1. V lost 5 bases and J lost 3; bases outside the gene matches: 11. There are 16 residues in the CDR3. Germline loops: CDR1 MDHEN, CDR2 SYDVKM.

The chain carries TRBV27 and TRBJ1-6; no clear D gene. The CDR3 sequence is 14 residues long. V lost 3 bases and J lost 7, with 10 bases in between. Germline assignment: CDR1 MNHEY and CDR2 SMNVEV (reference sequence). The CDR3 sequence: CASSLNRLNSPLHF. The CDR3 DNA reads TGTGCCAGCAGTTTGAACAGATTAAATTCACCCCTCCACTTT.

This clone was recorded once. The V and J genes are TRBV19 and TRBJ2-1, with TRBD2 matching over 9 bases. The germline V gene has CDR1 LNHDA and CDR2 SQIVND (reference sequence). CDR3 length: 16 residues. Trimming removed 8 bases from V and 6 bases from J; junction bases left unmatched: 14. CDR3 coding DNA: TGTGCCAGTCGAGACTCTGCGGGAGGGCCGGGCAATGAGCAGTTCTTC. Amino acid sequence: CASRDSAGGPGNEQFF.

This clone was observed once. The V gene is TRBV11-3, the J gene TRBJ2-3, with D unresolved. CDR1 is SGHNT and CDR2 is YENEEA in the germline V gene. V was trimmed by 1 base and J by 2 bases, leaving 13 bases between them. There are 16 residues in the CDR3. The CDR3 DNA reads TGTGCCAGCAGCTTAGGCGACATGGCGTACACAGATACGCAGTATTTT. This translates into CASSLGDMAYTDTQYF.

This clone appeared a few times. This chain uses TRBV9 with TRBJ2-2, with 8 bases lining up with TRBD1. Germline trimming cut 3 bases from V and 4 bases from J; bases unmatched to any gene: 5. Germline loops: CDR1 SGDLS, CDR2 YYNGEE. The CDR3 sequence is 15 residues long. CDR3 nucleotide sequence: TGTGCCAGCAGCGCAGGACAGGGAAGCACCGGGGAGCTGTTTTTT. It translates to CASSAGQGSTGELFF.

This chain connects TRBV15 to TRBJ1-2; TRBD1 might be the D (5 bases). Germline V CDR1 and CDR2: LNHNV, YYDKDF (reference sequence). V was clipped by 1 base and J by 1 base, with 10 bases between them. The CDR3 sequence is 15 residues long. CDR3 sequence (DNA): TGTGCCACCAGCAGAGCCAGGGCCGTTAACTATGGCTACACCTTC. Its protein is CATSRARAVNYGYTF.

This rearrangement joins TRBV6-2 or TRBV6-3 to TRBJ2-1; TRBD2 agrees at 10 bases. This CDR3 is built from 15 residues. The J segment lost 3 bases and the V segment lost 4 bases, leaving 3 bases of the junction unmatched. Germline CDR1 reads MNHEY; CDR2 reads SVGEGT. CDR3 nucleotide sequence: TGTGCCAGCAGTTCCAGGACTAGCGGCTACAATGAGCAGTTCTTC. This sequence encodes CASSSRTSGYNEQFF.

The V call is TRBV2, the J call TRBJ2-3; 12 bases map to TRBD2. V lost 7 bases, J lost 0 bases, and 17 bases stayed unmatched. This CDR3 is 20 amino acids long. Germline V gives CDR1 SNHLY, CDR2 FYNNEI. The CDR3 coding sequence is TGTGCCAGCAATTCGCCAAAGACTAGCGGGAGAGGCGGTAGCACAGATACGCAGTATTTT. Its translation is CASNSPKTSGRGGSTDTQYF.

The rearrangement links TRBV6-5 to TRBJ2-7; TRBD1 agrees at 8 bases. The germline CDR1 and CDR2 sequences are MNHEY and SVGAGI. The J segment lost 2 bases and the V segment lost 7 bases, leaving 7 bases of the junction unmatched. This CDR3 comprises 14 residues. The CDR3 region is CASIKRDRTYEQYF. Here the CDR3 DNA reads TGTGCCAGCATTAAACGGGACAGGACCTACGAGCAGTACTTC.

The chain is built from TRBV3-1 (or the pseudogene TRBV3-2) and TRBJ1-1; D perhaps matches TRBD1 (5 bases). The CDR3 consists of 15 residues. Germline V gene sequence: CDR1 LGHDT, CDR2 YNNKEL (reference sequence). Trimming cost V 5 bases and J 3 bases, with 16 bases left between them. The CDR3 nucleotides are TGTGCCAGCAGCATCCGAGCGGGACGGGACACTGAAGCTTTCTTT. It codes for CASSIRAGRDTEAFF.

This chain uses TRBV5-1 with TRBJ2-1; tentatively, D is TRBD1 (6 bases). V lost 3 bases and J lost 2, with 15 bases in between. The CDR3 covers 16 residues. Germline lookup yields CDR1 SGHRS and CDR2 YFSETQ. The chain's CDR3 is CASSWTGTNAYNEQFF. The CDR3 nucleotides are TGCGCCAGCAGCTGGACCGGGACAAACGCCTACAATGAGCAGTTCTTC.